Listed here are 22 T cell receptor beta chains from one sample, sequenced in a study of shared clonotypes between healthy human individuals. The table came from immunoSEQ multiplex PCR; TCRdb's copy has only in-frame clones and leaves some out. The repertoire holds around 1 million clones, with more than 75% as singletons. The sequenced sample consisted of memory CD4+ T cells sorted from blood. Regarding subset: CD45RA-negative fraction. The source of these receptors is a man younger than 30 in good health.

The V call is TRBV7-6, the J call TRBJ1-6; D possibly corresponds to TRBD1 (6 bases). There are 15 residues in the CDR3. Germline V CDR1 and CDR2: SGHVS, FNYEAQ. V was shortened by 5 bases and J by 9 bases, with 17 bases between the two germline ends. CDR3 residues: CASSPGPGGVSPLHF. As DNA, the CDR3 is TGTGCCAGCAGCCCCGGCCCGGGGGGCGTTTCACCCCTCCACTTT.

V and J are TRBV7-9 and TRBJ1-5; maybe TRBD1 (5 bases). Germline V gives CDR1 SEHNR, CDR2 FQNEAQ (reference sequence). V was shortened by 3 bases and J by 3 bases, with 9 bases between the two germline ends. The CDR3 has 14 residues. The CDR3 nucleotides read TGTGCCAGCAGCTTCACAGGTAACAATCAGCCCCAGCATTTT. This gives the protein CASSFTGNNQPQHF.

This chain connects TRBV27 to TRBJ1-6; D may be TRBD1 (5 bases). Germline lookup yields CDR1 MNHEY and CDR2 SMNVEV (reference sequence). The V and J ends lost 3 bases and 5 bases respectively, with 8 bases between them. This CDR3 contains 14 residues. CDR3 in amino acids: CASSFREHNSPLHF. Here the CDR3 DNA reads TGTGCCAGCAGTTTCAGGGAACATAATTCACCCCTCCACTTT.

This clone was seen just once. The V gene is TRBV7-2, the J gene TRBJ2-7; D call uncertain. This CDR3 spans 13 amino acids. Trimming cost V 7 bases and J 5 bases, with 15 bases left between them. The V gene's germline CDR1 is SGHTA and CDR2 FQGNSA. CDR3 protein: CASTPTARDEQYF. The CDR3 DNA follows: TGTGCCAGCACCCCCACCGCCAGAGACGAGCAGTACTTC.

The genes are TRBV6-6 and TRBJ2-2; maybe TRBD2 (5 bases). Germline lookup yields CDR1 MNHNY and CDR2 SVGAGI (reference sequence). Trimming cost V 7 bases and J 5 bases, with 14 bases left between them. The CDR3 has 14 amino acids. CDR3 in amino acids: CASTKSTGTGELFF. CDR3 nucleotides: TGTGCCAGCACCAAGTCGACGGGGACCGGGGAGCTGTTTTTT.

The rearrangement links TRBV5-1 to TRBJ2-2, with D possibly TRBD1 on 6 matching bases. Trimming took 1 base from V and 1 from J, leaving 8 bases between them. This CDR3 contains 15 residues. Germline V CDR1 and CDR2: SGHRS, YFSETQ. CDR3 protein: CASSLSRGNTGELFF. The DNA for the CDR3 is TGCGCCAGCAGCTTGAGCAGGGGGAACACCGGGGAGCTGTTTTTT.

A remark on this clone: The same CDR3 arises from other DNA sequences in this sample as well. The chain combines TRBV30 with TRBJ1-5; the D is unclear. Germline CDR1 is GTSNPN and CDR2 is SVGIG (reference sequence). Trimming took 0 bases from V and 0 from J, leaving 3 bases between them. This CDR3 has 13 amino acids. The CDR3 spells CAWSVDSNQPQHF. For the CDR3, the DNA is TGTGCCTGGAGTGTGGATAGCAATCAGCCCCAGCATTTT.

The chain employs TRBV9 and TRBJ1-2; no definite D call. Germline lookup yields CDR1 SGDLS and CDR2 YYNGEE. V lost 0 bases, J lost 7 bases, and 10 bases lay in between. This CDR3 has 13 residues. Written as DNA, the CDR3 is TGTGCCAGCAGCGTAGACCTGGGGAGTGGCTACACCTTC. Residues: CASSVDLGSGYTF. Supplemented by reference TRBV9 and TRBJ1-2, the full variable domain reads DSGVTQTPKHLITATGQRVTLRCSPRSGDLSVYWYQQSLDQGLQFLIQYYNGEERAKGNILERFSAQQFPDLHSELNLSSLELGDSALYFCASSVDLGSGYTFGSGTRLTVV.

This clone was seen more than once but under ten times. The chain links TRBV18 to TRBJ1-3; TRBD1 aligns across 8 bases. V dropped 3 bases and J dropped 0; count of bases not matched to a gene: 4. This CDR3 has 16 residues. Germline CDR1 KGHSH, CDR2 LQKENI. The CDR3 bases are TGTGCCAGCTCACCTCTGGGACAGGTCTCTGGAAACACCATATATTTT. Amino acid sequence: CASSPLGQVSGNTIYF.

The chain carries TRBV7-8 and TRBJ2-2, with TRBD2 identical over 15 bases. Germline V gene sequence: CDR1 SGHVS, CDR2 FQNEAQ. Trimming took 5 bases from V and 7 from J; bases not matched to a gene: 5. The CDR3 is 16 residues long. The CDR3 reads CASSKGTSGGYGELFF. The CDR3 nucleotides are TGTGCCAGCAGCAAAGGGACTAGCGGGGGGTACGGGGAGCTGTTTTTT.

The chain joins TRBV28 to TRBJ2-1; TRBD2 matches at 7 bases. The CDR3 has 14 residues. The ends lost 6 bases at V and 1 base at J; junction bases unmatched: 3. Looked up from germline, CDR1 is MDHEN and CDR2 is SYDVKM. The CDR3 DNA is TGTGCCAGCAGGGGCGGGGGTTCCTACAATGAGCAGTTCTTC. Its translation is CASRGGGSYNEQFF.

A single count supports this clone. The rearrangement uses TRBV6-5 and TRBJ1-6, with TRBD1 identical over 8 bases. The CDR3 has 15 residues. Germline CDR1 MNHEY, CDR2 SVGAGI. J lost 2 bases, V lost 5 bases, and 2 bases had no gene match. This CDR3 is CASSLRGPYNSPLHF. The CDR3 coding sequence is TGTGCCAGCAGTCTCAGGGGGCCCTATAATTCACCCCTCCACTTT.

A single count supports this clone. This likely stems from a read error, as it lies one base from a far larger clone. This same CDR3 is encoded by further DNA sequences in the sample. The chain is built from TRBV28 and TRBJ2-7; unclear D gene. Per the germline V gene, CDR1 is MDHEN and CDR2 is SYDVKM. CDR3 length: 11 amino acids. V lost 6 bases to trimming and J lost 3 bases, with 6 bases between them. The CDR3 loop is CASSLVYEQYF. For the CDR3, the DNA is TGTGCCAGCAGCTTGGTCTACGAGCAGTACTTC. The full variable domain, its missing parts supplied by reference TRBV28 and TRBJ2-7, is DVKVTQSSRYLVKRTGEKVFLECVQDMDHENMFWYRQDPGLGLRLIYFSYDVKMKEKGDIPEGYSVSREKKERFSLILESASTNQTSMYLCASSLVYEQYFGPGTRLTVT.

CDR3 amino acids: CASSPLMNRGSNQPQHF. In DNA form, the CDR3 reads TGTGCCAGCTCACCTCTCATGAACAGGGGAAGCAATCAGCCCCAGCATTTT. The V and J genes are TRBV18 and TRBJ1-5; the match to TRBD1 covers 7 bases. CDR3 length: 17 amino acids. Trimming removed 3 bases from V and 1 base from J; junction bases left unmatched: 9. Germline loops: CDR1 KGHSH, CDR2 LQKENI.

On this clone: Since a much larger clone is just one base distant, this may be a read error. The chain couples TRBV6-6 to TRBJ2-7; TRBD1 aligns across 10 bases. The germline V gene encodes CDR1 MNHNY and CDR2 SVGAGI (reference sequence). V trimming: 6 bases; J trimming: 3 bases; junction bases outside the gene matches: 2. This CDR3 comprises 13 residues. The CDR3 coding sequence is TGTGCCAGCAGCTGGGACAGGGGCTACGAGCAGTACTTC. Protein product: CASSWDRGYEQYF.

This clone was detected a few times. The J gene is TRBJ1-6, the V gene TRBV27; 11 bases map to TRBD1. This CDR3 spans 18 amino acids. Germline assignment: CDR1 MNHEY and CDR2 SMNVEV (reference sequence). V trimming: 5 bases; J trimming: 1 base; junction bases outside the gene matches: 7. The CDR3 region is CASSPLGQGVSYNSPLHF. CDR3 nucleotide sequence: TGTGCCAGCAGTCCCTTGGGACAGGGGGTTTCCTATAATTCACCCCTCCACTTT.

This clone was seen only a few times. The chain has TRBV30 and TRBJ1-1; D is undetermined. The CDR3 length is 11 residues. Trimming removed 0 bases at V and 7 bases at J, with 6 bases between. Germline V gene lookup returns CDR1 GTSNPN and CDR2 SVGIG (reference sequence). CDR3 amino acids: CAWSVRLEAFF. The CDR3 nucleotides are TGTGCCTGGAGTGTCCGGCTTGAAGCTTTCTTT.

The genes are TRBV5-1 and TRBJ2-3, with 10 positions matching TRBD1. This CDR3 has 15 residues. V dropped 9 bases and J dropped 2; count of bases not matched to a gene: 9. In germline, CDR1 is SGHRS, CDR2 YFSETQ. The CDR3 DNA sequence: TGCGCCACCCGGGACAGGGGCCAACACACAGATACGCAGTATTTT. The encoded protein is CATRDRGQHTDTQYF.

This clone occurred a few times. The gene calls are TRBV6-1 and TRBJ2-5; the D call may be TRBD1 or TRBD2 (5 bases each). Looked up from germline, CDR1 is MNHNS and CDR2 is SASEGT. The V end was cut by 7 bases, the J end by 1 base, with 16 bases between. This CDR3 spans 15 amino acids. This CDR3 reads CASTRDPLIQETQYF. The DNA of the CDR3 is TGTGCCAGCACTAGGGACCCCTTAATCCAAGAGACCCAGTACTTC.

The chain couples TRBV18 to TRBJ2-7; perhaps TRBD2 as D (6 bases). V lost 0 bases and J 0 bases, leaving 9 bases between the germline ends. In germline, CDR1 is KGHSH, CDR2 LQKENI. The CDR3 totals 15 residues. The CDR3 reads CASSPPMGLSYEQYF. In nucleotides, the CDR3 is TGTGCCAGCTCACCACCGATGGGACTCTCCTACGAGCAGTACTTC.

V is TRBV5-1 and J is TRBJ2-7, with a tentative D call TRBD1 (6 bases). The ends were cut back, 4 bases at V and 1 base at J, with 15 bases in the middle. The CDR3 is 15 amino acids. CDR1 is SGHRS and CDR2 is YFSETQ in the germline V gene. CDR3 in DNA: TGCGCCAGCAGCCCTCCCGGGACATCATCCTACGAGCAGTACTTC. Protein sequence: CASSPPGTSSYEQYF.

The chain carries TRBV4-3 and TRBJ2-1; the match to TRBD2 covers 15 bases. CDR1 and CDR2 from the germline V gene are LGHNA and YSLEER. The V segment lost 1 base and the J segment 7 bases; nucleotides outside the gene matches: 5. The CDR3 runs 17 residues. The CDR3 region is CASSQAGLAGGQNEQFF. The CDR3 DNA is TGCGCCAGCAGCCAAGCCGGACTAGCGGGAGGGCAGAATGAGCAGTTCTTC.